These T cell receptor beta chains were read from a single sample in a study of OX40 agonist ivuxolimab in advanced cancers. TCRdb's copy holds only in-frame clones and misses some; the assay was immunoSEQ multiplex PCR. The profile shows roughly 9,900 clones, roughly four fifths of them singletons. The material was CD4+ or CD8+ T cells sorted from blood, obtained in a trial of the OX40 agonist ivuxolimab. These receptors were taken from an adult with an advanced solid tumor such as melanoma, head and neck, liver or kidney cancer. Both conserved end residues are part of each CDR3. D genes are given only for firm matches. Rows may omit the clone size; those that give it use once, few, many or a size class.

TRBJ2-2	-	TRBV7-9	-	CVAAAPRGAPNTGELFF	TGTGTCGCAGCAGCTCCCCGGGGGGCTCCCAACACCGGGGAGCTGTTTTTT
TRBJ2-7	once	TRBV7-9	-	CASSLDAGSLREQYF	TGTGCCAGCAGCTTAGATGCGGGGAGCCTACGCGAGCAGTACTTC
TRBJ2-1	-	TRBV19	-	CASRNGRTSYNEQFF	TGTGCCAGTCGGAACGGACGGACTTCCTACAATGAGCAGTTCTTC
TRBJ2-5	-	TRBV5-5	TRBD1	CASSEQGAQETQYF	TGTGCCAGCAGCGAACAGGGGGCCCAAGAGACCCAGTACTTC
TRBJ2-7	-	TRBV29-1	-	CSVVGSSPHEQYF	TGCAGCGTTGTCGGGAGTAGCCCCCACGAGCAGTACTTC
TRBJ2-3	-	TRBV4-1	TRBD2	CASSQAGGRTDTQYF	TGCGCCAGCAGCCAAGCGGGAGGCCGCACAGATACGCAGTATTTT
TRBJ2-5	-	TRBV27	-	CASSLSRRGTQYF	TGTGCCAGCAGTTTATCCAGGCGAGGGACCCAGTACTTC
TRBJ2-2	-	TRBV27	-	CASSPEGTPYTGELFF	TGTGCCAGCAGCCCCGAGGGGACTCCGTACACCGGGGAGCTGTTTTTT
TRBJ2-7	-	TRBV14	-	CASSPGQFYEQYF	TGTGCCAGCAGCCCCGGACAGTTCTACGAGCAGTACTTC
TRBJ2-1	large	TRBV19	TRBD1	CASSPGQAPYNEQFF	TGTGCCAGTAGTCCGGGACAGGCCCCTTACAATGAGCAGTTCTTC
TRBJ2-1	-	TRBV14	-	CASSQDLGIVMEQFF	TGTGCCAGCAGCCAAGATCTTGGAATAGTGATGGAGCAGTTCTTC
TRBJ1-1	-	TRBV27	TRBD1	CASSLQGAPFF	TGTGCCAGCAGTTTACAGGGGGCACCTTTCTTT
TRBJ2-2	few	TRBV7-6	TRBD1	CASSLGQGATGELFF	TGTGCCAGCAGCTTAGGACAGGGGGCGACCGGGGAGCTGTTTTTT
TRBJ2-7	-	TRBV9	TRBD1	CASSKQGGAYEQYF	TGTGCCAGCAGCAAACAGGGGGGAGCGTACGAGCAGTACTTC
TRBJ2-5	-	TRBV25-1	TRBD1	CASSAQGARVETQYF	TGTGCCAGCAGTGCGCAGGGGGCGCGGGTAGAGACCCAGTACTTC
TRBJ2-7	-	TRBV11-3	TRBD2	CASSITSGTGDEQYF	TGTGCCAGCAGCATCACTAGCGGGACGGGCGACGAGCAGTACTTC
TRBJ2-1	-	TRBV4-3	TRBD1	CASSHSRGQGNNEQFF	TGCGCCAGCAGCCATTCGCGGGGACAGGGGAACAATGAGCAGTTCTTC
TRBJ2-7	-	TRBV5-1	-	CASSLAGGYYEQYF	TGCGCCAGCAGCTTGGCCGGAGGGTACTACGAGCAGTACTTC
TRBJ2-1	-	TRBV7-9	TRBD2	CASSLVLAGHNEQFF	TGTGCCAGCAGCTTAGTCCTAGCGGGACACAATGAGCAGTTCTTC
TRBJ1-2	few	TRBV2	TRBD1	CASSEYGTGEGGYGYTF	TGTGCCAGCAGTGAATATGGGACAGGGGAGGGAGGCTATGGCTACACCTTC
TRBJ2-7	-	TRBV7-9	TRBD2	CASSPRPVGGRAEQYF	TGTGCCAGCAGCCCTCGACCAGTGGGAGGGAGGGCCGAGCAGTACTTC
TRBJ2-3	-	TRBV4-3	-	CASSQGVLDTSTDTQYF	TGCGCCAGCAGCCAAGGGGTACTAGATACTAGCACAGATACGCAGTATTTT
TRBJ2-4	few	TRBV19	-	CASSIRAGSPKNIQYF	TGTGCCAGTAGTATAAGGGCAGGGTCCCCCAAAAACATTCAGTACTTC
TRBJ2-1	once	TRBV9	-	CASSPGNQAHEQFF	TGTGCCAGCAGCCCGGGGAACCAGGCCCATGAGCAGTTCTTC